Shown below are 19 T cell receptor beta chains from a single sample sequenced in a study of blood T cell repertoires in COVID-19. The data were produced by immunoSEQ multiplex PCR, yet TCRdb's version contains in-frame clones alone and is incomplete. The sample lists about 48,000 clones, around 85% seen once, with 15% to 19% in the top ten. The sequenced material came from peripheral blood. The receptor set was obtained from a human donor in a cohort sampled during active COVID-19. The donor label of this sample is uncertain.

The chain employs TRBV5-1 and TRBJ2-3, with 9 bases fitting TRBD2. Trimming at V came to 4 bases and at J to 3 bases, leaving 9 bases not matched to a gene. Germline V gives CDR1 SGHRS, CDR2 YFSETQ. The CDR3 is 16 residues long. For the CDR3, the DNA is TGCGCCAGCAGCCTACACTGGCGGGGGGGGACAGATACGCAGTATTTT. Translation: CASSLHWRGGTDTQYF.

The chain uses TRBV7-2 and TRBJ2-1; D possibly corresponds to TRBD1 (5 bases). The CDR3 runs 14 residues. Trimming cost V 1 base and J 9 bases, with 13 bases left between them. Germline V CDR1 and CDR2: SGHTA, FQGNSA. In DNA form, the CDR3 reads TGTGCCAGCAGCTTAGTGGGGCCCCTGGCTGAGCAGTTCTTC. It yields the protein CASSLVGPLAEQFF.

This chain joins TRBV3-1 (or the pseudogene TRBV3-2) and TRBJ1-6; 9 bases agree with TRBD1. The CDR3 contains 15 residues. Germline CDR1 is LGHDT and CDR2 is YNNKEL (reference sequence). V trimming: 4 bases; J trimming: 5 bases; junction bases outside the gene matches: 3. CDR3 residues: CASSLRTGDNSPLHF. The CDR3 bases are TGTGCCAGCAGCCTTAGGACAGGGGATAATTCACCCCTCCACTTT.

This clone was counted a single time. In DNA form, the CDR3 reads TGTGCCATCGGAGACAGGGGGTCCTCTGGAAACACCATATATTTT. Translated, it gives CAIGDRGSSGNTIYF. The gene calls are TRBV10-3 and TRBJ1-3; TRBD1 matches 9 bases. This CDR3 comprises 15 residues. Unmatched junction bases numbered 5, after V lost 8 bases and J lost 0 bases. Germline CDR1 ENHRY, CDR2 SYGVKD.

The chain recombines TRBV6-6 with TRBJ2-7; 8 bases are a match to TRBD1. The CDR3 runs to 15 residues. Germline CDR1 MNHNY, CDR2 SVGAGI (reference sequence). V was clipped by 6 bases and J by 0 bases; unmatched bases: 7. The CDR3 is CASSLPQGVSYEQYF. CDR3 sequence (DNA): TGTGCCAGCAGCCTACCACAGGGGGTCTCCTACGAGCAGTACTTC.

The chain joins TRBV12-5 to TRBJ1-6; TRBD1 agrees at 10 bases. Germline V CDR1 and CDR2: LGHNT, FRNRAP. J lost 8 bases, V lost 6 bases, and 7 bases had no gene match. CDR3 length: 15 amino acids. CDR3 in amino acids: CASGGGQGIDSPLHF. CDR3 nucleotide sequence: TGTGCTAGTGGGGGGGGACAGGGGATAGATTCACCCCTCCACTTT.

J is TRBJ1-2 and V is TRBV4-2; maybe TRBD1 (6 bases). CDR3 length equals 15 residues. The V end was cut by 0 bases, the J end by 4 bases, with 12 bases between. Per the germline V gene, CDR1 is LGHNA and CDR2 is YNFKEQ. CDR3 DNA sequence: TGTGCCAGCAGCCAAGATCGGACAGTCGGCTATGGCTACACCTTC. This sequence encodes CASSQDRTVGYGYTF.

The chain carries TRBV9 and TRBJ1-6; 8 bases line up with TRBD1. The trim removed 3 bases at V and 9 bases at J, leaving 11 bases unmatched. The CDR3 runs 16 residues. The V gene's germline CDR1 is SGDLS and CDR2 YYNGEE. This chain's CDR3 is CASSATDRGFGSPLHF. The CDR3 nucleotides are TGTGCCAGCAGCGCAACTGACAGGGGCTTTGGTTCACCCCTCCACTTT.

The chain recombines TRBV7-8 with TRBJ1-5; 8 bases are a match to TRBD1. CDR1 and CDR2 from the germline V gene are SGHVS and FQNEAQ. The CDR3 length is 18 residues. Trimming took 3 bases from V and 0 from J; bases not matched to a gene: 10. The CDR3 here is CASSFGPRQGNSNQPQHF. DNA for the CDR3: TGTGCCAGCAGCTTCGGCCCCAGACAGGGGAATAGCAATCAGCCCCAGCATTTT.

V gene TRBV19 combines with J gene TRBJ2-5, with no clear D. The germline CDR1 and CDR2 sequences are LNHDA and SQIVND (reference sequence). V was shortened by 6 bases and J by 4 bases, with 15 bases between the two germline ends. This CDR3 has 14 residues. The CDR3 DNA reads TGTGCCAGTAGCCCCCCTACCCGAAGAGAGACCCAGTACTTC. This sequence encodes CASSPPTRRETQYF. Supplemented by reference TRBV19 and TRBJ2-5, the full variable domain reads DGGITQSPKYLFRKEGQNVTLSCEQNLNHDAMYWYRQDPGQGLRLIYYSQIVNDFQKGDIAEGYSVSREKKESFPLTVTSAQKNPTAFYLCASSPPTRRETQYFGPGTRLLVL.

This clone appeared a few times. V and J are TRBV6-2 or TRBV6-3 and TRBJ1-1; TRBD1 might be the D (6 bases). Germline V gene data show CDR1 as MNHEY and CDR2 as SVGEGT. The CDR3 runs to 17 residues. The V end was cut by 5 bases, the J end by 6 bases, with 25 bases between. In DNA, the CDR3 is TGTGCCAGCAGTCGCGTACTCAGTCGTCAACAGGGCCCTGAAGCTTTCTTT. Translation gives CASSRVLSRQQGPEAFF.

The rearrangement links TRBV7-2 to TRBJ2-1, with 9 bases matching TRBD1. The length of the CDR3 is 15 residues. V lost 3 bases to trimming and J lost 6 bases; unmatched junction nucleotides: 6. CDR1 and CDR2 (germline): SGHTA, FQGNSA. The chain's CDR3 is CASSLGGTGFNEQFF. The CDR3 DNA reads as TGTGCCAGCAGCTTGGGTGGGACAGGGTTCAATGAGCAGTTCTTC.

The rearrangement links TRBV19 to TRBJ1-4, with 7 positions matching TRBD1. Germline V gene sequence: CDR1 LNHDA, CDR2 SQIVND (reference sequence). The J segment lost 3 bases and the V segment lost 9 bases, leaving 4 bases of the junction unmatched. The CDR3 is 13 residues long. The CDR3 DNA follows: TGTGCCAGCGGGACAGTCGCTAATGAAAAACTGTTTTTT. Protein product: CASGTVANEKLFF.

The V call is TRBV4-2, the J call TRBJ1-2; 9 bases fit TRBD1. Germline V lookup: CDR1 LGHNA, CDR2 YNFKEQ. This CDR3 is 15 amino acids long. The V gene end was trimmed by 2 bases and the J gene end by 1 base; junction bases not matched to a gene: 2. The CDR3 spells CASSQLTGGNYGYTF. CDR3 in DNA: TGTGCCAGCAGCCAACTGACAGGGGGTAACTATGGCTACACCTTC.

This chain links TRBV18 with TRBJ1-3, with D tentatively TRBD1 (5 bases). Trimming removed 3 bases from V and 0 bases from J, with 18 bases in between. Germline CDR1 and CDR2: KGHSH and LQKENI. The CDR3 totals 18 residues. The DNA of the CDR3 is TGTGCCAGCTCACCGCTGGACACCATCCTGAGCTCTGGAAACACCATATATTTT. Its translation is CASSPLDTILSSGNTIYF.

This clone was found a few times. The CDR3 coding sequence is TGTGCCAGCAGCTTTCAGTCCCAGGAAGGCAATGAGCAGTTCTTC. Its protein is CASSFQSQEGNEQFF. The chain employs TRBV11-3 and TRBJ2-1; no reliable D call. The germline V and J ends were trimmed by 3 bases and 6 bases, with 15 bases remaining between them. CDR3 length: 15 residues. CDR1 is SGHNT, CDR2 YENEEA, per germline.

This chain connects TRBV28 to TRBJ1-1; 9 positions agree with TRBD1. V shed 6 bases and J 10 bases; nucleotides not matched to a gene: 6. The CDR3 extends over 12 amino acids. Per germline, CDR1 MDHEN and CDR2 SYDVKM. The CDR3, as DNA: TGTGCCAGCAGAACAGGGGGCCGGATAGCTTTCTTT. Translating it yields CASRTGGRIAFF.

This clone was counted only a few times. CDR3 amino acids: CASSVTGNNEKLFF. DNA of the CDR3: TGCGCCAGCAGCGTCACAGGGAACAATGAAAAACTGTTTTTT. The chain uses TRBV5-1 and TRBJ1-4; perhaps TRBD1 as D (6 bases). The CDR3 totals 14 residues. Germline CDR1 SGHRS, CDR2 YFSETQ. Trimming cost V 4 bases and J 5 bases, with 12 bases left between them.

This clone appeared once. Different DNA sequences within this sample yield the same CDR3. V usage is TRBV28 and J usage is TRBJ2-7; no reliable D call. The V gene lost 3 bases and the J gene lost 0 bases, with 15 bases spanning the gap. CDR3 length equals 16 residues. The germline gives CDR1 MDHEN, CDR2 SYDVKM. The CDR3 spells CASSFRYSANSYEQYF. The CDR3 DNA sequence: TGTGCCAGCAGTTTTAGGTACAGTGCCAACTCCTACGAGCAGTACTTC.